This TCR beta chain was found in a study of blood T cell repertoires in COVID-19. Authors' analysis steps: Amplifying reference gene primers gave estimates of nucleated cell counts. Clones were sequenced by immunoSEQ multiplex PCR, and TCRdb holds only the in-frame ones, with some missing. That table gives V, J and clone size, and the DNA gave D and trimming. The sample has approximately 89,000 clones; about 85% are singletons. The CDR3 sequence is 15 residues long. J was trimmed by 6 bases and V by 3 bases; bases with no gene match: 5. Germline-derived CDR1 and CDR2 are SGHKS and YYEKEE (reference sequence).

The sample consisted of peripheral blood. This clonotype was obtained from a man in his 70s with acute or convalescent COVID-19. The chain couples TRBV5-5 to TRBJ1-4; 10 bases map to TRBD1. CDR3 nucleotides: TGTGCCAGCAGCTATCCGGGACAGGGGTATGAAAAACTGTTTTTT. It encodes CASSYPGQGYEKLFF.